This T cell receptor beta chain was obtained from a study of blood T cell repertoires in COVID-19. Across the study: Acute and convalescent COVID-19 specimens originated in the United States, Italy and Spain. T cells, B-cell-depleted T cells, or PBMCs provided the cDNA or gDNA that served as material.

Germline CDR1 is SGHNT and CDR2 is YYREEE (reference sequence). J lost 1 base, V lost 3 bases, and 10 bases had no gene match. The CDR3 is 17 amino acids. This clone was detected only once. Methods used by the authors: Reference gene primer amplification in the assay estimated nucleated cell counts. The repertoire was sequenced with immunoSEQ multiplex PCR; TCRdb's copy has only in-frame clones and lacks some. The V and J calls and clone size come from that table; D and trimming were worked out from the DNA. The sample contains about 200,000 clones, around 90% of which appear only once. What was sequenced was peripheral blood. V is TRBV5-4 and J is TRBJ2-3; 8 bases are shared with TRBD2. This receptor was obtained from a human donor in a cohort sampled during active COVID-19. The chain's CDR3 is CASSSTTSAPRTDTQYF. The CDR3 region has the DNA TGTGCCAGCAGCTCGACGACTAGCGCCCCTCGCACAGATACGCAGTATTTT.